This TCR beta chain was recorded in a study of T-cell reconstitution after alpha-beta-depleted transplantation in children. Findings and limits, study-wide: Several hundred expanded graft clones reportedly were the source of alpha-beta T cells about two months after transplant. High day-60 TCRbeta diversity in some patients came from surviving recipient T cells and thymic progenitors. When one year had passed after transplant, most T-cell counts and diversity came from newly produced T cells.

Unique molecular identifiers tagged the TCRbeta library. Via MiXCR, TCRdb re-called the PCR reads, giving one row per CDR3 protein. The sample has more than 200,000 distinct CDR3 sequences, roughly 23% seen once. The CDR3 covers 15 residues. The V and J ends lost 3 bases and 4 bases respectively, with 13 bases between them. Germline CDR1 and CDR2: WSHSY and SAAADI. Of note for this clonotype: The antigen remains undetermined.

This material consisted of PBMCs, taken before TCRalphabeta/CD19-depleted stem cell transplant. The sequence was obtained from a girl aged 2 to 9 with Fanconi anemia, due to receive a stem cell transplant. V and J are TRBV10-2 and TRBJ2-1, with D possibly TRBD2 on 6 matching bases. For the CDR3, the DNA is TGCGCCAGCAGTGACAGGCTAGCGACATACAATGAGCAGTTCTTC. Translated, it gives CASSDRLATYNEQFF.